This TCR beta chain emerged from a study of cytomegalovirus exposure and HLA in healthy donors. On this clone: Its antigen is not identified.

Study-wide results and limits: A missense DCLRE1C variant was associated with V- and J-gene trimming of TCR beta chains in a later analysis, and an independent cohort replicated the association. Looking again later, the authors saw that most CMV-associated TCR beta chains seemed HLA-restricted. An analysis that was carried out later associated 16,951 TCR beta sequences with HLA alleles at 0.05 false discovery rate.

J was trimmed by 8 bases and V by 4 bases; bases with no gene match: 15. This CDR3 is built from 16 residues. CDR1 and CDR2 from the germline V gene are SGDLS and YYNGEE. The PCR contained 60 Vbeta and 13 Jbeta primers. Only in-frame clones appear in the TCRdb table, and some are missing; sequencing was by immunoSEQ multiplex PCR. The sample yields around 180,000 clones, approximately 80% seen once. The source of this sequence is a boy younger than 10 in good health and CMV-seronegative. Sequenced input: PBMCs. The chain has TRBV9 and TRBJ2-1; 7 nucleotides line up with TRBD2. The CDR3 protein is CASSPITPIRGDEQFF. The DNA of the CDR3 is TGTGCCAGCAGCCCAATTACACCAATCCGGGGGGATGAGCAGTTCTTC.